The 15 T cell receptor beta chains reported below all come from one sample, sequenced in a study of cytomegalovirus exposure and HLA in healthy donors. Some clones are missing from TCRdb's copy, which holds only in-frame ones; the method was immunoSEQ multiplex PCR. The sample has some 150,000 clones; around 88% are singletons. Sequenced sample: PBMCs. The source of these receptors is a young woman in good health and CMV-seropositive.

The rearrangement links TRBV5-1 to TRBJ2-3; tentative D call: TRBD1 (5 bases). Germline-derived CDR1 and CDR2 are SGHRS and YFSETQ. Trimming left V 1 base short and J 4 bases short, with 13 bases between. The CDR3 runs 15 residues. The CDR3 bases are TGCGCCAGCAGCTTGCCCCAGGGAATCGCAGATACGCAGTATTTT. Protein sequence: CASSLPQGIADTQYF.

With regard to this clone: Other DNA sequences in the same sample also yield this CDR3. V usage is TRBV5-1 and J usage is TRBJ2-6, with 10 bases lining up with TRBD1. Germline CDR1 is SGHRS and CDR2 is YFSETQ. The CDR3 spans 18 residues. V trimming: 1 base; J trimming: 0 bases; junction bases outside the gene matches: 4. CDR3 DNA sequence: TGCGCCAGCAGCTTGAGACAGGGGGCAAGCTCTGGGGCCAACGTCCTGACTTTC. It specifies CASSLRQGASSGANVLTF.

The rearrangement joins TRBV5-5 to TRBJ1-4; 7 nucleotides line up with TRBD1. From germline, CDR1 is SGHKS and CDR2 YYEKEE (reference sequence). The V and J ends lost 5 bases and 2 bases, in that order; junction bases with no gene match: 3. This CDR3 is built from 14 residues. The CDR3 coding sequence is TGTGCCAGCAGACAGGGGTTCACTAATGAAAAACTGTTTTTT. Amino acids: CASRQGFTNEKLFF.

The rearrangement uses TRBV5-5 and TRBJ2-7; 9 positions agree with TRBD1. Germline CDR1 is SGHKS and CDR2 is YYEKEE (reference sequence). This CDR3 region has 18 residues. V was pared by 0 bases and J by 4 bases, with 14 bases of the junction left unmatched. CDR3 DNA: TGTGCCAGCAGCTTGGCCCTTCGAACAGGGGGCGCTTCTTACGAGCAGTACTTC. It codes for CASSLALRTGGASYEQYF. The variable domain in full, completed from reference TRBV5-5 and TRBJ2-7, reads DAGVTQSPTHLIKTRGQQVTLRCSPISGHKSVSWYQQVLGQGPQFIFQYYEKEERGRGNFPDRFSARQFPNYSSELNVNALLLGDSALYLCASSLALRTGGASYEQYFGPGTRLTVT.

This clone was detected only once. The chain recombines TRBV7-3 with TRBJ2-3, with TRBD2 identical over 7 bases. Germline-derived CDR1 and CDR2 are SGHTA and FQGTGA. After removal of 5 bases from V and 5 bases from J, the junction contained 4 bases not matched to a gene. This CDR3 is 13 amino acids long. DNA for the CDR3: TGTGCCAGCAGCCGGGAGGAGGAAGATACGCAGTATTTT. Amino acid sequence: CASSREEEDTQYF.

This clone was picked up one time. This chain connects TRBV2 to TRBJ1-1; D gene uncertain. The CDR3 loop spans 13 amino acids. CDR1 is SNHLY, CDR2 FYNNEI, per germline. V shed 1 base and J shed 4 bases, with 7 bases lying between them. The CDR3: CASSEGHSTEAFF. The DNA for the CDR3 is TGTGCCAGCAGTGAAGGGCACAGCACTGAAGCTTTCTTT.

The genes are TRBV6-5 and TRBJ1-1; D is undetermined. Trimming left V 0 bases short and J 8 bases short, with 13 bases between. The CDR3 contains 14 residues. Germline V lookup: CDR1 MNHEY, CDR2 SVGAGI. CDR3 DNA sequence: TGTGCCAGCAGTTACTCGAGTCCGTTCCCCGAAGCTTTCTTT. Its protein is CASSYSSPFPEAFF.

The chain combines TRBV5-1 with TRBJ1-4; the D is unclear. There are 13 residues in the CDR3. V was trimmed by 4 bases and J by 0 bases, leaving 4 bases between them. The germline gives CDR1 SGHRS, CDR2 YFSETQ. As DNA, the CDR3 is TGCGCCAGCAGCCCTTCAACTAATGAAAAACTGTTTTTT. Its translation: CASSPSTNEKLFF.

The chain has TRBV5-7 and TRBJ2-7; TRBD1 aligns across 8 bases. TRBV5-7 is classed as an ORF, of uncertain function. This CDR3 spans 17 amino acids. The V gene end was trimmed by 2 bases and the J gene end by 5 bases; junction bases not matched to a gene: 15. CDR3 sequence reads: CASSFQLSDRGVHEQYF. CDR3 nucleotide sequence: TGTGCCAGCAGCTTCCAATTGAGCGACAGGGGTGTACACGAGCAGTACTTC.

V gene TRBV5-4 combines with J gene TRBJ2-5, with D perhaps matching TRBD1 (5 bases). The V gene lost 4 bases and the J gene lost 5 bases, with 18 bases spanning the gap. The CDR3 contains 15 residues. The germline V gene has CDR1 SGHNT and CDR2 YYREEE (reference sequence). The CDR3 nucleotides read TGTGCCAGCAGCCAACAGGACGCGGATGGGGAGACCCAGTACTTC. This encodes CASSQQDADGETQYF.

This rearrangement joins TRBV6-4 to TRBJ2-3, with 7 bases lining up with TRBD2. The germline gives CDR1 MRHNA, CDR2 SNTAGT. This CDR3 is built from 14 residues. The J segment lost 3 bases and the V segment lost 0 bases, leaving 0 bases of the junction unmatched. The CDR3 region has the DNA TGTGCCAGCAGTGACTCGCGGGAGACAGATACGCAGTATTTT. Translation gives CASSDSRETDTQYF.

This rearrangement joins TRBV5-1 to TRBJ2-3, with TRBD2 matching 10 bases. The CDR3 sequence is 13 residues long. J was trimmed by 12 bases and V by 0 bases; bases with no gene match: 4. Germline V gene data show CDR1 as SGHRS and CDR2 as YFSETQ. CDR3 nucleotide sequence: TGCGCCAGCAGCTTGGCCGAGCGGGAGGGCCAGTATTTT. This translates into CASSLAEREGQYF. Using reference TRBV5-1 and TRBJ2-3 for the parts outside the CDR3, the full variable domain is KAGVTQTPRYLIKTRGQQVTLSCSPISGHRSVSWYQQTPGQGLQFLFEYFSETQRNKGNFPGRFSGRQFSNSRSEMNVSTLELGDSALYLCASSLAEREGQYFGPGTRLTVL.

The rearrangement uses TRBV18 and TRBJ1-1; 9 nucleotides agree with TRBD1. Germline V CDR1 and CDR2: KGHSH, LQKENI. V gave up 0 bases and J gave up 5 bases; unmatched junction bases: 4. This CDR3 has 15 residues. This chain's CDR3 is CASSPPGTGSTEAFF. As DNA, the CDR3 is TGTGCCAGCTCACCACCCGGGACAGGGAGTACTGAAGCTTTCTTT.

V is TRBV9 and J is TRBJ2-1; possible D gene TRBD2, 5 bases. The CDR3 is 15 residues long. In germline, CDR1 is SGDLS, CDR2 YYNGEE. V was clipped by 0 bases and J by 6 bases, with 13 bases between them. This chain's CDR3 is CASSVDRDLGNEQFF. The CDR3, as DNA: TGTGCCAGCAGCGTAGACCGGGATCTTGGCAATGAGCAGTTCTTC.

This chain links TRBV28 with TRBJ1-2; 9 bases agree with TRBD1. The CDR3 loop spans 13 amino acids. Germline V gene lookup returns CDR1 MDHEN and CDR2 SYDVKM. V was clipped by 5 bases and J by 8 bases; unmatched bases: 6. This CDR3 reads CASSGGQGYGYTF. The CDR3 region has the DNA TGTGCCAGCAGTGGGGGACAGGGTTACGGCTACACCTTC.